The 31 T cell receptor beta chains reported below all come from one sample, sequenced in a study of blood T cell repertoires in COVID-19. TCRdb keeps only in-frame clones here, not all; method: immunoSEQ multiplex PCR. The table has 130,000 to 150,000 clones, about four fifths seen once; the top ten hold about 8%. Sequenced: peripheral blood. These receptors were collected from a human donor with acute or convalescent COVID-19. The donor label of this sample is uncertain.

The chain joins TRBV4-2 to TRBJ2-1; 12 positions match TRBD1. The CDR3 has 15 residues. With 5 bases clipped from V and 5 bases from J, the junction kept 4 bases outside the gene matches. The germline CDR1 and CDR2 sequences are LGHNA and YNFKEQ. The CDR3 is CASSAGQGADNEQFF. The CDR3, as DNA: TGTGCCAGCAGCGCGGGACAGGGGGCGGACAATGAGCAGTTCTTC.

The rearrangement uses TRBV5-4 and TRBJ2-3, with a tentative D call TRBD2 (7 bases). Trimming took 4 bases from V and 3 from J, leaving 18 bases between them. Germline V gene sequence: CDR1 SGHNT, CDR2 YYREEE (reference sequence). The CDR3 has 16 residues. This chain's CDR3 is CASSHFIGGATDTQYF. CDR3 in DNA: TGTGCCAGCAGCCACTTTATAGGGGGGGCAACAGATACGCAGTATTTT.

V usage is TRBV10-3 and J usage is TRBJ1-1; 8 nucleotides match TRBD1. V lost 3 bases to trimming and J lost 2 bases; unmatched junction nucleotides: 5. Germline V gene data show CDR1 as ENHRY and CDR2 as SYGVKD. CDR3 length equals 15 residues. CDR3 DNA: TGTGCCATCAGTGAATTGGGACAGGCCAACACTGAAGCTTTCTTT. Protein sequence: CAISELGQANTEAFF.

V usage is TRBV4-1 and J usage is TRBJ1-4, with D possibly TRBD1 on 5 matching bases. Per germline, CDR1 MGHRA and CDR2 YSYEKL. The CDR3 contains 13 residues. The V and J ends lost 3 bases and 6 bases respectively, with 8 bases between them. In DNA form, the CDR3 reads TGCGCCAGCAGCCACAGGGTTGATGAAAAACTGTTTTTT. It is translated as CASSHRVDEKLFF.

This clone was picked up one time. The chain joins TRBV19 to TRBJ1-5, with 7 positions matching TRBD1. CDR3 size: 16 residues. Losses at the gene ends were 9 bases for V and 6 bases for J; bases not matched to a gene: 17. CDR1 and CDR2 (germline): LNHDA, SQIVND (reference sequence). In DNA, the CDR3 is TGTGCCAGCTACGACGCCCCCACAGGGGTGGGTCAGCCCCAGCATTTT. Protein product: CASYDAPTGVGQPQHF.

The CDR3 region has the DNA TGTGCCAGCAGCCAAGGAACAGCATATGGCTACACCTTC. Its protein product is CASSQGTAYGYTF. J is TRBJ1-2 and V is TRBV3-1 (or the pseudogene TRBV3-2); no firm D call. The CDR3 loop spans 13 amino acids. Between the trimmed V and J ends, which lost 1 base and 5 bases, there was a span of 8 bases. From germline, CDR1 is LGHDT and CDR2 YNNKEL (reference sequence).

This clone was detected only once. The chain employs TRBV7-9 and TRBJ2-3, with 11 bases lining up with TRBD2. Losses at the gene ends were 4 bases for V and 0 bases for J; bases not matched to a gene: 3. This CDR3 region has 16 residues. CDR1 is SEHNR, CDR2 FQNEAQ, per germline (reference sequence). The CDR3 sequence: CASSSGLAVSTDTQYF. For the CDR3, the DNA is TGTGCCAGCAGCTCGGGACTAGCGGTGAGCACAGATACGCAGTATTTT.

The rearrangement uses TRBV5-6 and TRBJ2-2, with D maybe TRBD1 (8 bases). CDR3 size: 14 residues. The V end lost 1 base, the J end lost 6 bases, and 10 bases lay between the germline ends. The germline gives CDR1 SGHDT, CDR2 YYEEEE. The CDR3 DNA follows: TGTGCCAGCAGCTTGACAGGGGGGGCCGGGGAGCTGTTTTTT. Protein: CASSLTGGAGELFF.

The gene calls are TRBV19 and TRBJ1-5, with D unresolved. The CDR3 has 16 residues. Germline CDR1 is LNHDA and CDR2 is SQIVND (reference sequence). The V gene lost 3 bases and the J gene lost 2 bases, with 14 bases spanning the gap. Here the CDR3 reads CASSMQIGWGNQPQHF. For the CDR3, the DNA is TGTGCCAGTAGTATGCAAATCGGGTGGGGCAATCAGCCCCAGCATTTT.

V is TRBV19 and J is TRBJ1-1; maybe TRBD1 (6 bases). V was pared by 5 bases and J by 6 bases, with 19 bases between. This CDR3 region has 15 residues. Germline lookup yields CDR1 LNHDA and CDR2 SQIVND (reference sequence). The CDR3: CASSAHPRGAAEAFF. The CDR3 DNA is TGTGCCAGTAGTGCTCACCCTCGGGGGGCGGCTGAAGCTTTCTTT.

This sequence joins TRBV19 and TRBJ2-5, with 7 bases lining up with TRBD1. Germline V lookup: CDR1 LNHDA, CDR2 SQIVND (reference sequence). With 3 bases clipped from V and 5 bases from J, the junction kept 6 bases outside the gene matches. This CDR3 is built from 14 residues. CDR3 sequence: CASSMKGALETQYF. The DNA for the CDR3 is TGTGCCAGTAGTATGAAGGGGGCGTTGGAGACCCAGTACTTC.

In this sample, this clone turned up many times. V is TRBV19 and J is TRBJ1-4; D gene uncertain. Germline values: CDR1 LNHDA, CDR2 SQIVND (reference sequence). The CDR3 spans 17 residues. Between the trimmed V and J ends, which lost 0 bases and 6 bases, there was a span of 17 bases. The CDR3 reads CASSIDLWSKRDEKLFF. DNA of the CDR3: TGTGCCAGTAGTATAGATCTATGGAGTAAGAGGGATGAAAAACTGTTTTTT.

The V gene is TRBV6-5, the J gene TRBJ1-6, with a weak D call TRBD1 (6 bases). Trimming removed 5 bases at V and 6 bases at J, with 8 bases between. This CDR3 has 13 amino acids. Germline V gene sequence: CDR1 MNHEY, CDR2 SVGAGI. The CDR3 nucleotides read TGTGCCAGCAGTCGGGACATTAATTCACCCCTCCACTTT. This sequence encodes CASSRDINSPLHF.

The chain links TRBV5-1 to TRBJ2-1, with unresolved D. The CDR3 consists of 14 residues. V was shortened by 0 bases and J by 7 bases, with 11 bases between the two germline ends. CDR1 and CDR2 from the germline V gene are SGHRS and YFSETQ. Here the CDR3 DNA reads TGCGCCAGCAGCTTGGCCCAAACACCGAATGAGCAGTTCTTC. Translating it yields CASSLAQTPNEQFF. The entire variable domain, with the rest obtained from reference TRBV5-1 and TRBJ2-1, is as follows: KAGVTQTPRYLIKTRGQQVTLSCSPISGHRSVSWYQQTPGQGLQFLFEYFSETQRNKGNFPGRFSGRQFSNSRSEMNVSTLELGDSALYLCASSLAQTPNEQFFGPGTRLTVL.

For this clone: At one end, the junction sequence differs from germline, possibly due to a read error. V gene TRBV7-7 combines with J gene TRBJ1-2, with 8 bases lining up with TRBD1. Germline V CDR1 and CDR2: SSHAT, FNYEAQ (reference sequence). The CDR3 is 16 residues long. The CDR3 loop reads CASSLPPDRVNYGYTF. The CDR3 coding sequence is TGTGCTAGCAGCTTACCCCCGGACAGGGTAAACTATGGCTACACCTTC.

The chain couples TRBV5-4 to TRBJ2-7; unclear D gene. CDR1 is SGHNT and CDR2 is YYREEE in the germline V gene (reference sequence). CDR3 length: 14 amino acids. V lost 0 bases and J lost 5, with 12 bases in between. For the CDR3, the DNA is TGTGCCAGCAGCTTGGCTAACAGCAGAGACGAGCAGTACTTC. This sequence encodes CASSLANSRDEQYF. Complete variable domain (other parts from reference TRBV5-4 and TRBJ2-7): ETGVTQSPTHLIKTRGQQVTLRCSSQSGHNTVSWYQQALGQGPQFIFQYYREEENGRGNFPPRFSGLQFPNYSSELNVNALELDDSALYLCASSLANSRDEQYFGPGTRLTVT.

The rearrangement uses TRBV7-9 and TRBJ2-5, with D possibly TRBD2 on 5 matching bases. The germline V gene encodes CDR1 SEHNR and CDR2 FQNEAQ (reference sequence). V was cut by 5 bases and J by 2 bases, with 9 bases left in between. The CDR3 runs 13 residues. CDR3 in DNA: TGTGCCAGCAGCCCCGGACTTCAAGAGACCCAGTACTTC. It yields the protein CASSPGLQETQYF. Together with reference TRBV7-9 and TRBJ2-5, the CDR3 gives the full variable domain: DTGVSQNPRHKITKRGQNVTFRCDPISEHNRLYWYRQTLGQGPEFLTYFQNEAQLEKSRLLSDRFSAERPKGSFSTLEIQRTEQGDSAMYLCASSPGLQETQYFGPGTRLLVL.

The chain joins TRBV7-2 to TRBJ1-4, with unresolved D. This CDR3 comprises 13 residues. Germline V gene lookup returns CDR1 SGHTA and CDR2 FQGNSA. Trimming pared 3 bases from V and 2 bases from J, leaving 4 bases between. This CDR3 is CASSLETNEKLFF. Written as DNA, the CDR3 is TGTGCCAGCAGCTTGGAGACTAATGAAAAACTGTTTTTT.

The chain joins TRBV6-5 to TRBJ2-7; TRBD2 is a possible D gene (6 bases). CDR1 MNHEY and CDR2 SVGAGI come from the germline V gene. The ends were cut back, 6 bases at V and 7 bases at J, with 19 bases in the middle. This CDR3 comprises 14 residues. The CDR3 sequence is CASRLVGTSGEQYF. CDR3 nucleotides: TGTGCCAGCAGACTAGTCGGGACTTCAGGGGAGCAGTACTTC.

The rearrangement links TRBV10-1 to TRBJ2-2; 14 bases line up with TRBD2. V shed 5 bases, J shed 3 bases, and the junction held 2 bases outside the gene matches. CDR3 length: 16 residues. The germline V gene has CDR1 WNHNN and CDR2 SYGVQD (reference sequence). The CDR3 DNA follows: TGCGCCAGCAGTCCGACTAGCGGGGGGGACACCGGGGAGCTGTTTTTT. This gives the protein CASSPTSGGDTGELFF.

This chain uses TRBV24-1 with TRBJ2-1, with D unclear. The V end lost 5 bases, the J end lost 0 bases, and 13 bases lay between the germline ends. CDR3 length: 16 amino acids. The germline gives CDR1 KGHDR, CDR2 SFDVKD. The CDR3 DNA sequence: TGTGCCACCAGTGGAAATAACCCGAGCTCCTACAATGAGCAGTTCTTC. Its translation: CATSGNNPSSYNEQFF.

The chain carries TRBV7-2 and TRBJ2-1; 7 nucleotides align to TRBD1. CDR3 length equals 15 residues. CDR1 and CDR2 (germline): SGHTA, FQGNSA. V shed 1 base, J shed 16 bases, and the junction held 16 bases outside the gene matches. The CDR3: CASSLVPGGDRGSFF. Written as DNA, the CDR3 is TGTGCCAGCAGCTTAGTACCTGGTGGGGACAGAGGGAGCTTCTTC.

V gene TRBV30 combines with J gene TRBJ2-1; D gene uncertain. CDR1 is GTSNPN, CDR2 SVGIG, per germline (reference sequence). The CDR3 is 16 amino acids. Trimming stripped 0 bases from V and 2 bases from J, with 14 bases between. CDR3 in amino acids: CAWSVSTPSPYNEQFF. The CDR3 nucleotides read TGTGCCTGGAGTGTATCAACACCTTCGCCCTACAATGAGCAGTTCTTC.

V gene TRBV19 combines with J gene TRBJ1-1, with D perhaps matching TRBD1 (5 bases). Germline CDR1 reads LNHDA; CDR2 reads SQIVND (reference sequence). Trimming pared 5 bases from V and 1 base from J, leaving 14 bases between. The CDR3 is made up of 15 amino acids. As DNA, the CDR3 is TGTGCCAGTAGTCCCTGGGACTTAAGGAACACTGAAGCTTTCTTT. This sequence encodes CASSPWDLRNTEAFF.

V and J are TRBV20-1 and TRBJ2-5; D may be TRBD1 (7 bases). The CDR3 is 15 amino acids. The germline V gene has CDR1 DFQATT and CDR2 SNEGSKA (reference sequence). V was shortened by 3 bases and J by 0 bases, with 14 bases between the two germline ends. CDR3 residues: CSASTGGQYQETQYF. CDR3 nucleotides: TGCAGTGCTAGTACCGGGGGACAGTACCAAGAGACCCAGTACTTC.

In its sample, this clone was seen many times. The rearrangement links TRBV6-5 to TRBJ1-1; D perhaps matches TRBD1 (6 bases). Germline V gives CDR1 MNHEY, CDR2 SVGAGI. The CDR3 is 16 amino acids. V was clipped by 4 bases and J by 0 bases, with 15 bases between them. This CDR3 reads CASSSSHRVLNTEAFF. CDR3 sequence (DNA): TGTGCCAGCAGTTCTAGTCACAGGGTTTTGAACACTGAAGCTTTCTTT.

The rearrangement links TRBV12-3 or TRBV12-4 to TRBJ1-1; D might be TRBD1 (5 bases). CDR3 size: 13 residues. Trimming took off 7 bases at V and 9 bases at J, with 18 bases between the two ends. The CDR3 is CASMRDSRYKAFF. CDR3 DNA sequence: TGTGCCAGCATGCGGGACTCGCGATACAAAGCTTTCTTT.

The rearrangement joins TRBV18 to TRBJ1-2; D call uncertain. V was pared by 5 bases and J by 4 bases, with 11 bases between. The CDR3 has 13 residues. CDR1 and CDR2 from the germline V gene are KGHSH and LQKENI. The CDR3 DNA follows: TGTGCCAGCTCAAGCGGAGTGACCTATGGCTACACCTTC. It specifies CASSSGVTYGYTF.

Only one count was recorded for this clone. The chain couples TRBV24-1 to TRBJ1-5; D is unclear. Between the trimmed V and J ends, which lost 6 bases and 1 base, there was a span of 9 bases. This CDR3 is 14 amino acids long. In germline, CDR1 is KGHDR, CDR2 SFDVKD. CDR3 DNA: TGTGCCACCAGTACCTCAGAAAGCAATCAGCCCCAGCATTTT. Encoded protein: CATSTSESNQPQHF.

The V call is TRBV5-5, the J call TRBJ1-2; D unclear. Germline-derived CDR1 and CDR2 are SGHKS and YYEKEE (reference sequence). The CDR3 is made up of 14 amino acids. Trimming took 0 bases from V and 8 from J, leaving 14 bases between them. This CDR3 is CASSLGSTTGGYTF. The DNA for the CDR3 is TGTGCCAGCAGCTTGGGCTCAACCACGGGAGGCTACACCTTC.

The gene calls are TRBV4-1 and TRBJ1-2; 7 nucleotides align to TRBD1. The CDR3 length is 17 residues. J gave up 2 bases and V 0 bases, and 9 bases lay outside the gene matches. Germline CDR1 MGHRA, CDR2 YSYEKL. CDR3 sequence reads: CASSQDEGALVNYGYTF. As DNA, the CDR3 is TGCGCCAGCAGCCAAGATGAGGGGGCTTTGGTGAACTATGGCTACACCTTC.